This T cell receptor beta chain was identified during a study of early T cells in non-severe SARS-CoV-2 infection (TCRdb year 2021). A note on the overall study: Because TCR sequencing relied on bulk RNA taken from unsorted whole blood, pairing of alpha and beta chains was not possible.

Library prep was done by 5' RACE. Instrument on record: NextSeq 500. The TCR library protocol attached unique molecular identifiers to individual cDNA molecules to correct for sequencing error and PCR bias. Both TCR alpha and beta chains were sequenced, and tight co-correlation was observed between alpha and beta sequence abundances in each sample. The paper's processing steps were these. Decombinator V4 was used to perform V gene, J gene and CDR3 annotation of TCR sequences. Expanded TCRs were defined as changing significantly between any two time points under a Poisson model with p below 0.0001. TCR abundances were normalised to the total number of TCRs sequenced per sample and were expressed as counts per million. TRAV1-2 paired with TRAJ12, TRAJ20 or TRAJ33 defined MAIT TCRs, while TRAV10 paired with TRAJ18 defined iNKT TCRs. A search of VDJdb, accessed on 1 November 2021, was run for TCRs annotated to CMV, EBV and SARS-CoV-2, with TCRs annotated for multiple antigens excluded. TCRdb passed the public sequencing reads through fastp at Q25 and MiXCR, retaining productive beta sequences. One record per CDR3 amino acid sequence lists the most common genes and DNA. Here the V and J calls rest on TCRdb's processing, not on the authors' analysis. This sample is represented by about 40,000 distinct CDR3 sequences; 23% of them were singletons. In total, the top ten clones hold just over 4.5% of the sample.

Study-wide conclusions, independent of this receptor: VDJdb matching was skewed toward anti-spike CD8 responses and likely underestimated virus-specific expansions by missing private and CD4 specificities.

V gives up 5 bases and J gives up 4 bases, and the segment between their germline ends measures 9 bases. From its cysteine to its phenylalanine, the CDR3 spans 13 amino acids. Only the CDR3 region is kept as DNA, spanning 39 bases read in frame from base 1. CDR1 LNHDA and CDR2 SQIVND are derived from the germline V gene (reference sequence). Notes on this clonotype: The antigen this receptor binds is unknown. No much larger clonotype is one base removed from it; base qualities were not supplied.

A case-control design nested within a healthcare worker cohort in London, UK, was used, with weekly nasopharyngeal swab PCR tests and blood sampling performed. Between 23 and 31 March 2020, the week of the UK lockdown, healthcare workers were enrolled and then followed up weekly for as long as 16 weeks. The starting material was whole blood, obtained at baseline. The chain uses TRBV19 and TRBJ2-1; 6 matching bases give a weak D call of TRBD2. The source is an adult who was a healthcare worker with PCR-confirmed SARS-CoV-2 infection or an uninfected control (not recorded which). The nucleotides are TGTGCCAGTAGTCCCCGGGGGTACAATGAGCAGTTCTTC. This yields the protein CASSPRGYNEQFF.